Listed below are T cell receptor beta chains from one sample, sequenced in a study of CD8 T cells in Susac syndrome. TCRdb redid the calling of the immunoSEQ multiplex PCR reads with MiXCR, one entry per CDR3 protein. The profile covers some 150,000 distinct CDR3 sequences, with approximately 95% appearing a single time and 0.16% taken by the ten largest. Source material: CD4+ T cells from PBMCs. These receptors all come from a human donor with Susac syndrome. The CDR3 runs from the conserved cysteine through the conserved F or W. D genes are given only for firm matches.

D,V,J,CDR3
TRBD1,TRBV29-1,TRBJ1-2,CSVAPLDWTGSGYTF
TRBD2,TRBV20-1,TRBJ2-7,CSARAVGASGGALSYEQYF
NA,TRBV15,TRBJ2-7,CATSSPRGPWEQYF
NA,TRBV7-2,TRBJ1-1,CASSLEGAEAFF
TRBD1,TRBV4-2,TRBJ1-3,CASSQLDRDSGNTIYF
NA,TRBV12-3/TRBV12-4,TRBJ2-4,CASSSRVGRRAKNIQYF
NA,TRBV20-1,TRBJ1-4,CSARGRNEKLFF
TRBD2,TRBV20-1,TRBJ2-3,CSAMLAGGRWAQYF
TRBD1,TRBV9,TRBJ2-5,CASSVGGTGGSETQYF
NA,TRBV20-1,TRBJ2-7,CSARVSGYEQYF
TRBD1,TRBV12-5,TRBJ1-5,CASGAGDSYNQPQHF
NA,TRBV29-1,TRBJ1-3,CSVVQGNTIYF
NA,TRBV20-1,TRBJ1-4,CSASHRTNEKLFF
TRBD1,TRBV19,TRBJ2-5,CASSIDRGRETQYF
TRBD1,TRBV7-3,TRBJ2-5,CASSGTAQETQYF
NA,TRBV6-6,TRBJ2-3,CASSGNTQYF
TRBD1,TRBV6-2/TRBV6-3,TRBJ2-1,CASSFVLGQGGNEQFF